This passage covers 19 T cell receptor beta chains from one sample sequenced in a study of Graves' ophthalmopathy and Graves' hyperthyroidism. Scientists amplified the TCR beta CDR3 regions from RNA transcripts. The authors performed first-round RT-PCR with HTBI primers and then a second-round multiplex PCR. Each CDR3 protein gets one entry after TCRdb re-called the multiplex PCR reads with MiXCR. The data contain approximately 45,000 distinct CDR3 sequences, 50% to 65% of them singletons. Sequenced sample: peripheral blood. These receptors were obtained from an adult man with Graves' ophthalmopathy.

The gene calls are TRBV28 and TRBJ2-3, with 9 nucleotides matching TRBD1. CDR3 length: 17 amino acids. J gave up 4 bases and V 8 bases, and 16 bases lay outside the gene matches. The germline CDR1 and CDR2 sequences are MDHEN and SYDVKM. The CDR3, as DNA: TGTGCCAGCGCAACATGGTTGGGACAGGGAGGCGCAGATACGCAGTATTTT. Amino acid sequence: CASATWLGQGGADTQYF.

This clonotype was picked up a small number of times. The CDR3 spells CSVTPGLASGEQYF. DNA of the CDR3: TGCAGTGTTACTCCGGGACTAGCGTCAGGAGAGCAGTACTTC. V gene TRBV20-1 combines with J gene TRBJ2-7; TRBD2 aligns across 10 bases. The junction had 13 bases not matched to a gene; V was cut back by 7 bases and J by 7 bases. The CDR3 extends over 14 amino acids. Looked up from germline, CDR1 is DFQATT and CDR2 is SNEGSKA (reference sequence).

The V gene is TRBV3-1, the J gene TRBJ2-3, with D unresolved. This CDR3 is built from 16 residues. CDR1 is LGHDT, CDR2 YNNKEL, per germline (reference sequence). The V end was cut by 2 bases, the J end by 3 bases, with 15 bases between. The CDR3 region has the DNA TGTGCCAGCAGCCAATTCCCGCCTACAGCGACAGATACGCAGTATTTT. It is translated as CASSQFPPTATDTQYF.

The rearrangement joins TRBV7-2 to TRBJ2-4; TRBD1 matches at 7 bases. The CDR3 totals 15 residues. Germline trimming cut 4 bases from V and 10 bases from J; bases unmatched to any gene: 13. The V gene's germline CDR1 is SGHTA and CDR2 FQGNSA. The CDR3 spells CASSWETGTVGIQYF. The DNA for the CDR3 is TGTGCCAGCAGCTGGGAGACAGGGACAGTGGGGATTCAGTACTTC. Supplemented by reference TRBV7-2 and TRBJ2-4, the full variable domain reads GAGVSQSPSNKVTEKGKDVELRCDPISGHTALYWYRQSLGQGLEFLIYFQGNSAPDKSGLPSDRFSAERTGGSVSTLTIQRTQQEDSAVYLCASSWETGTVGIQYFGAGTRLSVL.

This clonotype was seen at least ten times. The genes are TRBV2 and TRBJ2-3; D gene unclear. The CDR3 runs to 14 residues. With 2 bases removed from V and 2 bases from J, the gap between germline ends came to 8 bases. The germline gives CDR1 SNHLY, CDR2 FYNNEI. The CDR3 loop reads CASSEISTTDTQYF. The CDR3 DNA reads as TGTGCCAGCAGTGAAATTTCTACCACAGATACGCAGTATTTT.

The rearrangement uses TRBV12-3 or TRBV12-4 and TRBJ2-2, with a tentative D call TRBD1 (6 bases). The CDR3 length is 15 residues. Trimming pared 6 bases from V and 0 bases from J, leaving 11 bases between. The CDR3 DNA reads as TGTGCCAGCAGGTGGGGGCTAGCGAACACCGGGGAGCTGTTTTTT. Translating gives CASRWGLANTGELFF.

At least ten counts were recorded for this clonotype. The chain links TRBV7-9 to TRBJ1-2; 8 bases match TRBD1. Per germline, CDR1 SEHNR and CDR2 FQNEAQ (reference sequence). The trim removed 5 bases at V and 7 bases at J, leaving 3 bases unmatched. This CDR3 contains 12 residues. The CDR3 bases are TGTGCCAGCAGCACTGACAGGGGTGGCTACACCTTC. Translation: CASSTDRGGYTF.

This clonotype was observed many times. The V call is TRBV6-5, the J call TRBJ1-6; a possible D gene is TRBD1 (5 bases). The V and J ends lost 7 bases and 0 bases respectively, with 22 bases between them. The germline CDR1 and CDR2 sequences are MNHEY and SVGAGI. The CDR3 is 19 residues long. The CDR3 sequence is CASTLGVPGKSSYNSPLHF. CDR3 in DNA: TGTGCCAGCACCCTGGGGGTCCCCGGAAAGAGCTCCTATAATTCACCCCTCCACTTT.

In nucleotides, the CDR3 is TGTGCCAGCAGCCCTAAGGGAGTTAGGAACGAGCAGTACTTC. Amino acid sequence: CASSPKGVRNEQYF. This sequence joins TRBV7-3 and TRBJ2-7; TRBD2 is a possible D gene (5 bases). Between the trimmed V and J ends, which lost 5 bases and 5 bases, there was a span of 16 bases. The CDR3 is made up of 14 amino acids. Per germline, CDR1 SGHTA and CDR2 FQGTGA.

This clonotype was counted ten times or more. V usage is TRBV6-1 and J usage is TRBJ1-5, with a tentative D call TRBD1 (6 bases). The V and J ends lost 4 bases and 6 bases respectively, with 16 bases between them. Germline CDR1 and CDR2: MNHNS and SASEGT. This CDR3 spans 15 amino acids. CDR3 in amino acids: CASSGRQVVTQPQHF. As DNA, the CDR3 is TGTGCCAGCAGTGGACGACAGGTGGTGACTCAGCCCCAGCATTTT.

This clonotype has ten or more counts. The chain couples TRBV9 to TRBJ2-2; D unclear. The CDR3 covers 12 residues. With 7 bases removed from V and 4 bases from J, the gap between germline ends came to 8 bases. Per germline, CDR1 SGDLS and CDR2 YYNGEE. This chain's CDR3 is CASGVATGELFF. The CDR3 nucleotides read TGTGCCAGCGGGGTCGCCACCGGGGAGCTGTTTTTT.

This clonotype was counted between two and nine times. Just one base apart from a much larger clone, this may be a read error. The limits of the CDR3 on the DNA are not certain, so only TCRdb's listed CDR3 is given. The chain employs TRBV5-1 and TRBJ1-2; the table gives TRBD1 as D, unverified against the DNA. The germline CDR1 and CDR2 sequences are SGHRS and YFSETQ. The CDR3 is 16 residues long, ends included. The CDR3 here is CASSWGQGATGYGYAF.

By share of the sample, this clonotype is medium-sized. This rearrangement joins TRBV2 to TRBJ1-2; D ambiguous. The CDR3 length is 14 residues. V was pared by 6 bases and J by 7 bases, with 18 bases between. Germline-derived CDR1 and CDR2 are SNHLY and FYNNEI. The CDR3 DNA reads as TGTGCCAGCAGCTTCGGACGGGTCAAAGGTGGCTACACCTTC. Protein product: CASSFGRVKGGYTF. The variable domain in full, with the rest retrieved from reference TRBV2 and TRBJ1-2, is EPEVTQTPSHQVTQMGQEVILRCVPISNHLYFYWYRQILGQKVEFLVSFYNNEISEKSEIFDDQFSVERPDGSNFTLKIRSTKLEDSAMYFCASSFGRVKGGYTFGSGTRLTVV.

This clonotype was counted at least ten times. The rearrangement uses TRBV20-1 and TRBJ2-5; D not resolved. V was pared by 6 bases and J by 0 bases, with 8 bases between. Germline-derived CDR1 and CDR2 are DFQATT and SNEGSKA (reference sequence). CDR3 length equals 12 residues. The CDR3 loop reads CSANTDQETQYF. In DNA form, the CDR3 reads TGCAGTGCCAACACCGACCAAGAGACCCAGTACTTC.

This sequence joins TRBV5-1 and TRBJ2-5; either TRBD1 or TRBD2 may supply D (5 bases each). Germline CDR1 reads SGHRS; CDR2 reads YFSETQ. The CDR3 length is 14 residues. The germline V and J ends were trimmed by 0 bases and 2 bases, with 8 bases remaining between them. In DNA, the CDR3 is TGCGCCAGCAGCTTGGAGGGACCGCAAGAGACCCAGTACTTC. It specifies CASSLEGPQETQYF.

This clonotype is judged medium-sized. The V and J genes are TRBV7-8 and TRBJ1-5, with D unclear. Between the trimmed V and J ends, which lost 4 bases and 0 bases, there was a span of 10 bases. CDR1 is SGHVS and CDR2 is FQNEAQ in the germline V gene. This CDR3 region has 15 residues. The CDR3 DNA is TGTGCCAGCAGCTCGACGGCTACTAGCAATCAGCCCCAGCATTTT. Encoded protein: CASSSTATSNQPQHF.

This clonotype has ten or more counts. This chain connects TRBV9 to TRBJ1-2; a weak D match, TRBD1 (5 bases). V was shortened by 3 bases and J by 5 bases, with 17 bases between the two germline ends. Germline CDR1 and CDR2: SGDLS and YYNGEE. The CDR3 length is 15 residues. Here the CDR3 reads CASSDGAFGIYGYTF. DNA of the CDR3: TGTGCCAGCAGCGACGGGGCCTTCGGGATATATGGCTACACCTTC.

For this clonotype: The conserved final phenylalanine or tryptophan is absent from the CDR3, which likely points to a read error. The chain has TRBV15 and TRBJ1-1; tentatively, D is TRBD1 (6 bases). Germline-derived CDR1 and CDR2 are LNHNV and YYDKDF (reference sequence). This CDR3 is 14 amino acids long. This CDR3 reads CATSGDILNTVAFS. The DNA of the CDR3 is TGTGCCACCAGCGGGGACATTTTAAACACTGTAGCTTTCTCT.

This clonotype was seen many times. The chain uses TRBV29-1 and TRBJ2-1; 10 bases are shared with TRBD1. Germline trimming cut 7 bases from V and 7 bases from J; bases unmatched to any gene: 13. This CDR3 comprises 15 residues. The germline CDR1 and CDR2 sequences are SQVTM and ANQGSEA. This CDR3 reads CSGWGWDRGTNEQFF. CDR3 DNA: TGCAGCGGTTGGGGGTGGGACAGGGGTACAAATGAGCAGTTCTTC.